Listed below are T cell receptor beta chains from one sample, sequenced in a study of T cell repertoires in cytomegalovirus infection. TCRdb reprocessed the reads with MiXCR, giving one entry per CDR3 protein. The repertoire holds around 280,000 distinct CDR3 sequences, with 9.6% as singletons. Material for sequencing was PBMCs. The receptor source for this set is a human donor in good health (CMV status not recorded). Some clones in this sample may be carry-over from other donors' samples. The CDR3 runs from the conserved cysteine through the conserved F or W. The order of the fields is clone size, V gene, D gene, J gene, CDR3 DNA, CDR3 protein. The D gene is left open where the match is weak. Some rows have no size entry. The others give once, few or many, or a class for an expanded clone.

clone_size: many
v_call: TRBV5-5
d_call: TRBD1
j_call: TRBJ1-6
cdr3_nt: TGTGCCAGCAGCGTAGGACAGGTCTATAATTCACCCCTCCACTTT
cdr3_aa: CASSVGQVYNSPLHF

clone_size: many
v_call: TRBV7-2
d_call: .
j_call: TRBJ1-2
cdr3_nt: TGTGCCAGCAGCTTAGGTTTTGGGGCGCGCGGCTACACCTTC
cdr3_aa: CASSLGFGARGYTF

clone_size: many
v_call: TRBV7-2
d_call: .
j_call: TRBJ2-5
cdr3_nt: TGTGCCAGCAGCTTAGTCCTAGACGGGACCCAGTACTTC
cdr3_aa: CASSLVLDGTQYF

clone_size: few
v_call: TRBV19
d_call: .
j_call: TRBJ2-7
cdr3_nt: TGTGCCAGTAGTATGGGATTTGGGTCCTACGAGCAGTACTTC
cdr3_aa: CASSMGFGSYEQYF

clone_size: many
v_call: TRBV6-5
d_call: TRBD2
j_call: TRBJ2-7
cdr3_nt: TGTGCCAGCAGTCGTAGCGGGGGGGCGCGCTACGAGCAGTACTTC
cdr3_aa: CASSRSGGARYEQYF

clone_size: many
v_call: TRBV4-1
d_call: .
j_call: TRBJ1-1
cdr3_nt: TGCGCCAGCAGGGGACCTCTAATGAACACTGAAGCTTTCTTT
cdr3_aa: CASRGPLMNTEAFF

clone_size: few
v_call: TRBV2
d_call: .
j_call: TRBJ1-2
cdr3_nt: TGTGCCAGCAGTGAGTGGATTTACTATGGCTACACCTTC
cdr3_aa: CASSEWIYYGYTF

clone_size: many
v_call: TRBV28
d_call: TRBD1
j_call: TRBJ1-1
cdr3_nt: TGTGCCAGCAGTCCCCCAGGGGGCCCTGAAGCTTTCTTT
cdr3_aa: CASSPPGGPEAFF

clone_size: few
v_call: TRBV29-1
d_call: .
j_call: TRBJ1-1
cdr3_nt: TGCAGCGTTGCCCTCAGGGCAGGTGGGGGCACTGAAGCTTTCTTT
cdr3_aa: CSVALRAGGGTEAFF

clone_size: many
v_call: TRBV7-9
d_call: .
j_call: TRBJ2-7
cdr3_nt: TGTGCCAGCAGTCCGGCACCAGGGACGGCCTACGAGCAGTACTTC
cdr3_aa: CASSPAPGTAYEQYF

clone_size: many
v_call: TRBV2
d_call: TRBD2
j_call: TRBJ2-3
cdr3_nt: TGTGCCAGCAGGGCACTAGCGGGCTTCGGAGCAGATACGCAGTATTTT
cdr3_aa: CASRALAGFGADTQYF

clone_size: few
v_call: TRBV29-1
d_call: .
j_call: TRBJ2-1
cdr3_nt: TGCAGCGTAGGGCGGACTATCTACAATGAGCAGTTCTTC
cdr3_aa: CSVGRTIYNEQFF

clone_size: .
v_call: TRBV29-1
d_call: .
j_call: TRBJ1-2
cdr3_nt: TGCAGCGTTGCCGGGGACGGGAGGGGAGATGGCTACACCTTC
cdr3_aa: CSVAGDGRGDGYTF